The sequence of this TCR beta chain was determined in a study of molecular identifiers for immune sequencing clone quantification. This clonotype showed up many times. Using its own MiXCR run on the PCR reads, TCRdb lists one record per CDR3 protein. The table lists 300,000 to 400,000 distinct CDR3 sequences, roughly 24% of them singletons, with 0.65% to 0.75% in the top ten. With V trimmed by 4 bases and J by 3 bases, 2 bases remained unmatched. This CDR3 has 14 residues. Germline V CDR1 and CDR2: MNHNY, SVGAGI (reference sequence). This TCR was sampled from a human donor in good health. Some libraries in this study had Jurkat cell RNA spiked in. Sequenced: naive CD8+ T cells from blood, with Jurkat cell RNA spiked in. Noted subset: FACS-sorted CD8+CD4-CCR7+CD45RA+ naive T cells. The J gene is TRBJ2-5, the V gene TRBV6-6, with 10 nucleotides matching TRBD2. In nucleotides, the CDR3 is TGTGCCAGCAGTTCCGGACTAGCGGAAGAGACCCAGTACTTC. Translating it yields CASSSGLAEETQYF.